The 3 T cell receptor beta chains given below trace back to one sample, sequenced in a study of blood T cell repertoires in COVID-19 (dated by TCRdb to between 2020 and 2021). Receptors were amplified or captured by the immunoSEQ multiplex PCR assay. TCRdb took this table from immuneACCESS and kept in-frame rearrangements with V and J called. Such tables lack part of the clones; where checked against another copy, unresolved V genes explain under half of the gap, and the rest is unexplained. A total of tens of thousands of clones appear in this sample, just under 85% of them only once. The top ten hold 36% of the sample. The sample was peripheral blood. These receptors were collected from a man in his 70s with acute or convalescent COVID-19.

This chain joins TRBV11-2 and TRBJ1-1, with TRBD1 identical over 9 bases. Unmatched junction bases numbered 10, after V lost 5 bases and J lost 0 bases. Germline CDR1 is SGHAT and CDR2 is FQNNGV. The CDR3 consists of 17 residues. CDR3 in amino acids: CASSTGGDRVVNTEAFF. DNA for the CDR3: TGTGCCAGCAGCACGGGGGGGGACAGGGTGGTGAACACTGAAGCTTTCTTT.

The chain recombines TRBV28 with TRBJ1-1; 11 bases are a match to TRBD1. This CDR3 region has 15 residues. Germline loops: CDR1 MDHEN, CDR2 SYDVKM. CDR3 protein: CASGTGGNDRAEAFF. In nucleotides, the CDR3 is TGTGCTTCCGGGACAGGGGGAAACGACAGGGCTGAAGCTTTCTTT.

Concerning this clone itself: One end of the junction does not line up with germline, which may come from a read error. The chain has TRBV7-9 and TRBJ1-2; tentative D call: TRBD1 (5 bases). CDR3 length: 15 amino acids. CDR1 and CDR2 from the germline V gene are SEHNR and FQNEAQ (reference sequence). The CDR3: CASSLAFRVSDPFFF. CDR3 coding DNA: TGTGCCAGCAGCTTAGCGTTCAGGGTCTCCGACCCGTTCTTCTTC.